This T cell receptor (beta chain) was sequenced for a study of identical twins. Study findings and constraints: Invariant T cells like MAIT and iNKT could partly confound the zero-insertion analyses. The authors drew conclusions from cross-sectional statistical analysis rather than following the same donors. Out-of-frame beta chain sequences displayed weaker excess sharing between twins.

Each donor (without exception) was a healthy Caucasian. TCRdb fed the 5' RACE reads into MiXCR, producing one record per CDR3 protein. The top ten hold around 3.4% of the sample, which has nearly 250,000 distinct CDR3 sequences, 5.5% to 7% seen once. Details on this clonotype: Its antigen is not known.

The same sample was also used in a study of yellow fever vaccine responses in identical twins.

This clonotype was sampled from a woman aged 18-29 years in good health. Sequenced: memory (CD45RO+) T cells sorted from blood.

In DNA, the CDR3 is TGTGCCAGCAGTGAATACAGTCACAATGAGCAGTTCTTC. Amino acid sequence: CASSEYSHNEQFF. The chain carries TRBV6-1 and TRBJ2-1; D not certain. CDR3 length: 13 amino acids. From germline, CDR1 is MNHNS and CDR2 SASEGT. Between the trimmed V and J ends, which lost 2 bases and 5 bases, there was a span of 7 bases.